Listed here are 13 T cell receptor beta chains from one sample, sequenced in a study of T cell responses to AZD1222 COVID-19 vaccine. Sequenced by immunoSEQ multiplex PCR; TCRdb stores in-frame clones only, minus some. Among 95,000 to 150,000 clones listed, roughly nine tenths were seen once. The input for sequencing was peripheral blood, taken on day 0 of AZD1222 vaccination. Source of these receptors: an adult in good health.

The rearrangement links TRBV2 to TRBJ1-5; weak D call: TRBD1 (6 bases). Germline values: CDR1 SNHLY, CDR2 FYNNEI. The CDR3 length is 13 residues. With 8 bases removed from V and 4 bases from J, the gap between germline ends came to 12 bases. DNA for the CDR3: TGTGCCAGCGAGAGGGGGGGGAATCAGCCCCAGCATTTT. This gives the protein CASERGGNQPQHF.

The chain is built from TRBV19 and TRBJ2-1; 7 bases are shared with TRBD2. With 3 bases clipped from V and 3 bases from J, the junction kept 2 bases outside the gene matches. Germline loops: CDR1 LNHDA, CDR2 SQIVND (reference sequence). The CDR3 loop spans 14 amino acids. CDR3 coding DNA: TGTGCCAGTAGTATGGGGGAGGGCTACAATGAGCAGTTCTTC. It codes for CASSMGEGYNEQFF.

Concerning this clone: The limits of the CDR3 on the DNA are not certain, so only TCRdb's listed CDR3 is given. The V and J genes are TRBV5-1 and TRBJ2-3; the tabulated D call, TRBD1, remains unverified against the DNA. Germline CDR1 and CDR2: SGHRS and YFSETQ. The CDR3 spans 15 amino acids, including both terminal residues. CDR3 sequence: CASSFGPGYTDTQYF.

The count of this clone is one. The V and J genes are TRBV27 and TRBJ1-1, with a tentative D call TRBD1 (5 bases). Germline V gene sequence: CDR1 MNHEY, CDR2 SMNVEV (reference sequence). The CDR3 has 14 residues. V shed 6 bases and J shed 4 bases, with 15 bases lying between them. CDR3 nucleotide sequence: TGTGCCAGCAGCCTCCTCCAGGGAAGCACTGAAGCTTTCTTT. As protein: CASSLLQGSTEAFF.

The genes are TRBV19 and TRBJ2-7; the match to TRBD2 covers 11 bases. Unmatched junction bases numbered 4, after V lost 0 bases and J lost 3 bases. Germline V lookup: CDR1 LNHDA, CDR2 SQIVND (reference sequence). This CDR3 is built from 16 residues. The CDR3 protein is CASSIDVLAGDYEQYF. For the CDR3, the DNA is TGTGCCAGTAGTATAGATGTACTAGCGGGGGACTACGAGCAGTACTTC.

The CDR3 reads CASSYWDRPNYGYTF. As DNA, the CDR3 is TGTGCCAGCAGTTATTGGGACAGACCTAACTATGGCTACACCTTC. The chain links TRBV6-2 or TRBV6-3 to TRBJ1-2; 7 nucleotides agree with TRBD1. CDR3 size: 15 residues. The germline gives CDR1 MNHEY, CDR2 SVGEGT. V lost 3 bases to trimming and J lost 0 bases; unmatched junction nucleotides: 4.

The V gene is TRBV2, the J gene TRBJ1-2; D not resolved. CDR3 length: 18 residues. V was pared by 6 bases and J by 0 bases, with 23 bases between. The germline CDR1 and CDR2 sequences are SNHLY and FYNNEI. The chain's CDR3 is CASRKELSSPKANYGYTF. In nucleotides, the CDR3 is TGTGCCAGCAGAAAGGAGCTAAGTTCACCCAAAGCTAACTATGGCTACACCTTC.

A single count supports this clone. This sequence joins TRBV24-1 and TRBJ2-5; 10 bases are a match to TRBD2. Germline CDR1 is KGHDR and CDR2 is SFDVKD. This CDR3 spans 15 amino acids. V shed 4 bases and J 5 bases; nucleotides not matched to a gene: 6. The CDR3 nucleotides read TGTGCCACCAGTGACCCACTAGCGGGAAGGGAGACCCAGTACTTC. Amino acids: CATSDPLAGRETQYF.

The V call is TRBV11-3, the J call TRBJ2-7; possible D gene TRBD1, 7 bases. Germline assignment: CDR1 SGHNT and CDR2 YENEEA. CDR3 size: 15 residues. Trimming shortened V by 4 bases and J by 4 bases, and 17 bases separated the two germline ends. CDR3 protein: CASSWRGRGAYEQYF. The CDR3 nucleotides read TGTGCCAGCAGCTGGAGGGGGCGCGGGGCTTACGAGCAGTACTTC.

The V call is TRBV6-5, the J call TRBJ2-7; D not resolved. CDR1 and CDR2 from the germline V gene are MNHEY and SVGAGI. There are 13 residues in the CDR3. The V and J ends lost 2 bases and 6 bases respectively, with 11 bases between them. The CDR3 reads CASSYEARGEQYF. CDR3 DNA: TGTGCCAGCAGTTACGAAGCCCGCGGCGAGCAGTACTTC.

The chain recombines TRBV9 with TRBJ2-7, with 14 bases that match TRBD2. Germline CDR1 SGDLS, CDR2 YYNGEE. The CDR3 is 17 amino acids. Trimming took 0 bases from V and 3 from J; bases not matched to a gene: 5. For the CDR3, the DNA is TGTGCCAGCAGCGTAGATGTGGGGACTAGCGGGGGCTACGAGCAGTACTTC. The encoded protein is CASSVDVGTSGGYEQYF.

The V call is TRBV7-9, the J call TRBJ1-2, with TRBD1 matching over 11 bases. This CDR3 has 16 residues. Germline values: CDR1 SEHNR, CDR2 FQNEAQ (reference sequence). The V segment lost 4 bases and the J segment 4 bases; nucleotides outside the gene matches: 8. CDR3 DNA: TGTGCCAGCAGCTCCGGACAGGGGGCGCTTTTCTATGGCTACACCTTC. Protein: CASSSGQGALFYGYTF.

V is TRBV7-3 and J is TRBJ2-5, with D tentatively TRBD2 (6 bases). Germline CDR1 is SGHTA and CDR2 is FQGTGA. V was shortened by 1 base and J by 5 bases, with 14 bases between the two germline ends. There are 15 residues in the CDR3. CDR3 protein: CASSLNAGGAETQYF. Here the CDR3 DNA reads TGTGCCAGCAGCTTAAATGCCGGGGGAGCGGAGACCCAGTACTTC.